A selection of T cell receptor beta chains follows, all from one sample in a study of cytomegalovirus exposure and HLA in healthy donors. Method: immunoSEQ multiplex PCR; TCRdb's copy keeps in-frame clones and lacks some. The sample lists approximately 170,000 clones; roughly two thirds were seen once. What was sequenced was PBMCs. The receptors shown here come from a woman under 30 in good health and CMV-seropositive. Each CDR3 is given with its conserved first and last residue. A D gene is named only where the DNA matches it firmly. The size field is filled for only some rows; it gives once, few, many or a size class.

>TRBJ2-7|few|TRBV6-5|14|.
CASSYSREVHEQYF
TGTGCCAGCAGTTACTCGCGAGAGGTCCACGAGCAGTACTTC
>TRBJ1-5|once|TRBV2|14|.
CASQDRTNNQPQHF
TGTGCCAGCCAGGACAGAACGAACAATCAGCCCCAGCATTTT
>TRBJ2-1|.|TRBV27|13|.
CASSSSPYNEQFF
TGTGCCAGCAGTAGTAGCCCCTACAATGAGCAGTTCTTC
>TRBJ2-7|.|TRBV5-1|14|TRBD1
CASSYRQGPYEQYF
TGCGCCAGCAGTTATCGACAGGGGCCCTACGAGCAGTACTTC
>TRBJ2-1|few|TRBV27|15|.
CASSLFGSSYNEQFF
TGTGCCAGCAGTTTATTTGGGAGCTCCTACAATGAGCAGTTCTTC
>TRBJ1-5|.|TRBV19|15|.
CASSLREPRKQPQHF
TGTGCCAGTAGTCTCCGGGAGCCGAGAAAACAGCCCCAGCATTTT
>TRBJ1-3|.|TRBV5-1|13|.
CASTGTPQNTIYF
TGCGCCAGCACCGGGACACCTCAAAACACCATATATTTT
>TRBJ1-2|.|TRBV6-5|15|.
CASSPAPDSLYGYTF
TGTGCCAGCAGCCCCGCCCCGGACAGTCTCTATGGCTACACCTTC
>TRBJ1-1|.|TRBV9|15|.
CASSVYDFMNTEAFF
TGTGCCAGCAGCGTTTATGACTTCATGAACACTGAAGCTTTCTTT
>TRBJ2-5|.|TRBV28|15|TRBD2
CASSRPGTNQETQYF
TGTGCCAGCAGCCGCCCGGGGACTAATCAAGAGACCCAGTACTTC
>TRBJ1-3|.|TRBV5-1|15|.
CASSQQGGSGNTIYF
TGCGCCAGCAGCCAACAGGGCGGCTCTGGAAACACCATATATTTT
>TRBJ2-7|.|TRBV5-6|14|.
CASSLSQASYEQYF
TGTGCCAGCAGCTTGAGTCAGGCCTCCTACGAGCAGTACTTC
>TRBJ2-2|few|TRBV6-1|14|.
CASSALNRAGELFF
TGTGCCAGCAGTGCACTTAACAGGGCCGGGGAGCTGTTTTTT
>TRBJ2-1|.|TRBV9|14|.
CASSVDTSLDEQFF
TGTGCCAGCAGCGTAGACACTAGCTTGGATGAGCAGTTCTTC
>TRBJ2-5|.|TRBV19|13|.
CASSIASQETQYF
TGTGCCAGTAGTATCGCCAGCCAAGAGACCCAGTACTTC
>TRBJ1-2|few|TRBV27|15|.
CASSLVRGSSYGYTF
TGTGCCAGCAGTTTAGTTAGGGGATCGAGCTATGGCTACACCTTC
>TRBJ1-5|.|TRBV2|11|.
CATGGNQPQHF
TGTGCCACCGGGGGAAATCAGCCCCAGCATTTT